Reported below is one T cell receptor (beta chain). Here immunoSEQ multiplex PCR was the method, and the copy in TCRdb shows in-frame clones only, minus some. The data show over 70,000 clones, around 92% seen once. This sample was taken from a study of T cell changes during pregnancy in multiple sclerosis. Sequencing used peripheral blood, obtained in the third trimester of pregnancy. The receptor was derived from a female donor in good health, enrolled as a control in a pregnancy study.

The DNA of the CDR3 is TGCGCCAGCAGCCCGCTCGGCCAGGGTTACGAGCAGTACTTC. Translating gives CASSPLGQGYEQYF. V is TRBV5-1 and J is TRBJ2-7, with D possibly being TRBD1 (5 bases). Trimming stripped 4 bases from V and 4 bases from J, with 15 bases between. CDR1 and CDR2 from the germline V gene are SGHRS and YFSETQ. The CDR3 sequence is 14 residues long.